The T cell receptor beta chain under discussion was sequenced for a study of CD8 T cells in Susac syndrome. Sequencing of TCR beta, carried out with a high-throughput approach, was applied to CD8+ and CD4+ T cells from the blood. Relapsing-remitting disease, either stable or active, was present in the multiple sclerosis controls, who were treatment-naive patients. TEMRA cells were FACS-enriched, and CD8+ and CD4+ T cells were isolated negatively. An amount of RNA that ranged from roughly 0.5 to 1 ug was reverse transcribed with random hexamers. In TCRdb, the immunoSEQ multiplex PCR reads were re-called with MiXCR into one record per CDR3 protein. Among hundreds of thousands of distinct CDR3 sequences listed, roughly 93% were seen once. V was trimmed by 1 base and J by 4 bases, leaving 25 bases between them. This CDR3 region has 20 residues. Germline assignment: CDR1 MNHEY and CDR2 SMNVEV (reference sequence).

The chain couples TRBV27 to TRBJ2-2, with D possibly matching TRBD1 (6 bases). Sequencing was done on a sample of CD4+ T cells from PBMCs. This clonotype was obtained from a human donor with multiple sclerosis. In nucleotides, the CDR3 is TGTGCCAGCAGTTTATTACGAGGACAGACAGTCGTAGAGGTCACCGGGGAGCTGTTTTTT. Residues: CASSLLRGQTVVEVTGELFF.